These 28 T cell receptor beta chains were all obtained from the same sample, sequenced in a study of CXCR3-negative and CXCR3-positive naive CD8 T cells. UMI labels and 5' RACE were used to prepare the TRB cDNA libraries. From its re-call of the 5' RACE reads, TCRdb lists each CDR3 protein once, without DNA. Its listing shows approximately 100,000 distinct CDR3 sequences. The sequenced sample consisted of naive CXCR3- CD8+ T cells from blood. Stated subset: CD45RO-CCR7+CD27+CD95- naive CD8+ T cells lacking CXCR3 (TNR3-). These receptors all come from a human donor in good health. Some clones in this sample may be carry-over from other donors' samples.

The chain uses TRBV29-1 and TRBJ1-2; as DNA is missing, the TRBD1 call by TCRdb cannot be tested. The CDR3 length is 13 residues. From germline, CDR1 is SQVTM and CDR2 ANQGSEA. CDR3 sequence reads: CSVEGQGALGYTF.

The CDR3 protein is CASSPPSTRNNEQFF. The chain is built from TRBV18 and TRBJ2-1. CDR1 is KGHSH and CDR2 is LQKENI in the germline V gene. The CDR3 is 15 amino acids. Supplemented by reference TRBV18 and TRBJ2-1, the full variable domain reads NAGVMQNPRHLVRRRGQEARLRCSPMKGHSHVYWYRQLPEEGLKFMVYLQKENIIDESGMPKERFSAEFPKEGPSILRIQQVVRGDSAAYFCASSPPSTRNNEQFFGPGTRLTVL.

This CDR3 reads CASRPDRGPTDTQYF. The chain combines TRBV28 with TRBJ2-3; with no DNA, the TCRdb D assignment of TRBD1 cannot be verified. Germline V gives CDR1 MDHEN, CDR2 SYDVKM. The CDR3 length is 15 residues.

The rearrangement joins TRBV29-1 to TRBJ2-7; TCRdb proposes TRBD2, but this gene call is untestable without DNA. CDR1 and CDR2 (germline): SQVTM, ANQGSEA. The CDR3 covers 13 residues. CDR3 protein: CSVVRPGTYEQYF.

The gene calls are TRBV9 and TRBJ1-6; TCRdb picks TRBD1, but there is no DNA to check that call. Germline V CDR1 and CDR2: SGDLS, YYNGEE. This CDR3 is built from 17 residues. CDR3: CASSARGGHRDNSPLHF.

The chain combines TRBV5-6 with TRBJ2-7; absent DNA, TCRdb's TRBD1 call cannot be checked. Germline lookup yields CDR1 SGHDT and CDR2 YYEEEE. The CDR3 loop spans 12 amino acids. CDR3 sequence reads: CASSPTGGEQYF.

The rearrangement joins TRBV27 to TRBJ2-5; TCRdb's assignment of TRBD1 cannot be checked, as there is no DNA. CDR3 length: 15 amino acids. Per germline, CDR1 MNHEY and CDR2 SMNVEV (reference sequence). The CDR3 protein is CASSWSRGLQETQYF.

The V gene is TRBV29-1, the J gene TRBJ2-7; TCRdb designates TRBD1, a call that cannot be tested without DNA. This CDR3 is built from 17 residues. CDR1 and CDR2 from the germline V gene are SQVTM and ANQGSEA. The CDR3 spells CSYPRRTARPPSYEQYF.

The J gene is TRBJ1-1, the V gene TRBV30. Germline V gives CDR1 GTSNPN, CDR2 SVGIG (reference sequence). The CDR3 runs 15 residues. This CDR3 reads CAWSGGDRVYTEAFF.

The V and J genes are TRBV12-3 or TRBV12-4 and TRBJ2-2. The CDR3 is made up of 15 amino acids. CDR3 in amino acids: CASSLGGVRSGELFF.

CDR3 residues: CASSHQESSYNEQFF. The rearrangement links TRBV7-7 to TRBJ2-7. There are 15 residues in the CDR3. Per germline, CDR1 SSHAT and CDR2 FNYEAQ (reference sequence).

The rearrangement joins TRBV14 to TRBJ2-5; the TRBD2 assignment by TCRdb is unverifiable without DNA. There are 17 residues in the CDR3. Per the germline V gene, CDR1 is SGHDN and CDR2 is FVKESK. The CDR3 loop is CASSQGQQRGSQETQYF.

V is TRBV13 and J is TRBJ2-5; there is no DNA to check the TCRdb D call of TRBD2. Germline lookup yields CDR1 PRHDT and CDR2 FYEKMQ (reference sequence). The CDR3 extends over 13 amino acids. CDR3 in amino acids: CASSQAGEETQYF.

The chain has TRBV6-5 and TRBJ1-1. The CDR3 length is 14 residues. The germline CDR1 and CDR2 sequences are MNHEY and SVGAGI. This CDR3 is CASSYLGTGTEAFF.

This CDR3 is CASSVGGPEQYF. The rearrangement joins TRBV9 to TRBJ2-7; TCRdb calls TRBD2, which cannot be checked without DNA. The CDR3 contains 12 residues. Germline-derived CDR1 and CDR2 are SGDLS and YYNGEE.

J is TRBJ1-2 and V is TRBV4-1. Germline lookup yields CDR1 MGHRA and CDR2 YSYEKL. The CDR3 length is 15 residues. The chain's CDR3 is CASSQRKGEDYGYTF.

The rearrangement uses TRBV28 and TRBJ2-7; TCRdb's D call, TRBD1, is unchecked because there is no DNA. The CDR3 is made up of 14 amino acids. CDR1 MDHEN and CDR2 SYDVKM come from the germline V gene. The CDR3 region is CASSFSGVQYEQYF.

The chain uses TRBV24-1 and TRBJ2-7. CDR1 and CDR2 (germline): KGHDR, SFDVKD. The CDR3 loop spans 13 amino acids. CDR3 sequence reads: CATSRPASYEQYF.

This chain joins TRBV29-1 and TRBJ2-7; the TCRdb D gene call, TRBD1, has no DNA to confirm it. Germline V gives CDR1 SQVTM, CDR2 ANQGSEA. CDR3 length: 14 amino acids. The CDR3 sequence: CSAEGTGSSYEQYF.

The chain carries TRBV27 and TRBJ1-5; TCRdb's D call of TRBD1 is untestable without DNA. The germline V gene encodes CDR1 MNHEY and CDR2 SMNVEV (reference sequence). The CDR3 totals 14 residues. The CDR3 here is CASSLQGANQPQHF.

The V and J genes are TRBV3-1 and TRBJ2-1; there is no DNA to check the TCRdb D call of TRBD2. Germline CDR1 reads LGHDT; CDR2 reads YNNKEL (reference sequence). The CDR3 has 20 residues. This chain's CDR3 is CASSRQRSASGRDYYNEQFF.

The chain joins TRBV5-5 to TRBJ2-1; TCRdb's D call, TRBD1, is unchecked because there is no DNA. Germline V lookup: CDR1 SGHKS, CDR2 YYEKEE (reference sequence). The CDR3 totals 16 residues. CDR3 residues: CASSLGDPGSYNEQFF.

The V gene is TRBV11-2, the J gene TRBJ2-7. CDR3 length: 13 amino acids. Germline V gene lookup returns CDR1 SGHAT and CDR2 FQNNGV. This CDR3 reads CASSAQLPYEQYF.

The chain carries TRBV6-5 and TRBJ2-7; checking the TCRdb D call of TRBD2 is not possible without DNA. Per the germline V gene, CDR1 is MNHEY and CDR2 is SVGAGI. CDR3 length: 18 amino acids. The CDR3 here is CASSYSLAGVGSSYEQYF.

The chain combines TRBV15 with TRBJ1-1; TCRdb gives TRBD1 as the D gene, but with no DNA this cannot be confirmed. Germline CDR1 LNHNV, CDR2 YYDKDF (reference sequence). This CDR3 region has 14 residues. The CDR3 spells CATSVPQGGTEAFF.

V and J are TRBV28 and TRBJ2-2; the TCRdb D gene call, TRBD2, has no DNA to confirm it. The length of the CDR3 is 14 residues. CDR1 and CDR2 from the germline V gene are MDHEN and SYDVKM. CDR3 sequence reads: CASSLGATSGELFF.

The CDR3 reads CASSHLLATLSTDTQYF. This sequence joins TRBV4-3 and TRBJ2-3; TCRdb designates TRBD2, a call that cannot be tested without DNA. The V gene's germline CDR1 is LGHNA and CDR2 YSLEER. The CDR3 loop spans 17 amino acids.

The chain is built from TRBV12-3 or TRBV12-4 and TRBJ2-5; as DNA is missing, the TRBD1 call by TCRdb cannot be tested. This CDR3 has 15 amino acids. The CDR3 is CASRQTGGVGETQYF.